This T cell receptor beta chain was observed in a study of CD8 T cells in ankylosing spondylitis. Notes on the study in general: Ankylosing spondylitis blood appeared to carry a characteristic TCR beta motif of roughly eight highly homologous variants. Reportedly, significant enrichment of disease-linked clones occurred in matched ankylosing spondylitis synovial fluid.

In its sample, this clonotype was seen a few times. Its antigen is currently unknown. One entry per CDR3 protein, called by TCRdb with MiXCR from the 5' RACE reads. The table has roughly 180,000 distinct CDR3 sequences, just over 9.5% seen once. The source of this sequence is a female donor with ankylosing spondylitis or in good health (not recorded which). The sequenced material came from blood, either unsorted or a sorted T cell fraction (not recorded which).

The CDR3 loop is CSVEMWASGRSNTGELFF. DNA of the CDR3: TGCAGCGTAGAAATGTGGGCTAGCGGGAGGTCGAACACCGGGGAGCTGTTTTTT. The chain recombines TRBV29-1 with TRBJ2-2; 11 bases line up with TRBD2. Germline V CDR1 and CDR2: SQVTM, ANQGSEA. The CDR3 extends over 18 amino acids. V lost 6 bases to trimming and J lost 0 bases; unmatched junction nucleotides: 12.